This record covers a single T cell receptor beta chain. With 8 bases removed from V and 9 bases from J, the gap between germline ends came to 17 bases. Per germline, CDR1 MNHEY and CDR2 SMNVEV (reference sequence). The CDR3 length is 13 residues. The sample originates from a study of cytomegalovirus exposure and HLA in healthy donors. The PCR had 60 Vbeta and 13 Jbeta primers. The assay was immunoSEQ multiplex PCR, and TCRdb's table has in-frame clones only and misses some. In the table there are about 130,000 clones, over 9.5% of which are singletons. The TCR was taken from a woman younger than 30 in good health and CMV-seropositive. The sequenced sample consisted of PBMCs. The chain links TRBV27 to TRBJ1-5; D is perhaps TRBD1 (5 bases). CDR3 nucleotide sequence: TGTGCCAGCGGGACGGGGAGGGAGGGGCCCCAGCATTTT. Encoded protein: CASGTGREGPQHF.